This TCR beta chain was observed in a study of blood T cell repertoires in COVID-19. Study background: T cells, B-cell-depleted T cells, or PBMCs provided the cDNA or gDNA that served as material.

In germline, CDR1 is MNHEY, CDR2 SMNVEV (reference sequence). The CDR3 sequence is 15 residues long. The ends lost 6 bases at V and 9 bases at J; junction bases unmatched: 14. Original methodology: Estimates of nucleated cell counts were drawn from the amplification of reference gene primers. The assay was immunoSEQ multiplex PCR, and TCRdb's table has in-frame clones only and misses some. That table is the source of V, J and clone size, and D and trimming were worked out from the DNA. The sample lists roughly 140,000 clones; under 90% were seen once. The genes are TRBV27 and TRBJ2-1, with TRBD1 matching over 7 bases. The receptor's source is a human donor in a cohort sampled during active COVID-19. The sample taken for sequencing was peripheral blood. CDR3 DNA sequence: TGTGCCAGCAGCCCCGGACAGGCTCTTGGTAGTGAGCAGTTCTTC. Its translation: CASSPGQALGSEQFF.